Following are 27 T cell receptor beta chains from one sample sequenced in a study of identifying expanded T cells in peripheral blood. Measured with immunoSEQ multiplex PCR; TCRdb has only the in-frame clones, and not every one. The table records some 120,000 clones, roughly 84% of them present only once. Sequenced material: blood. All receptors derive from a person between 18 and 69 years old in good health.

The chain is built from TRBV18 and TRBJ2-7, with 9 nucleotides matching TRBD1. The V segment lost 5 bases and the J segment 4 bases; nucleotides outside the gene matches: 9. Germline V lookup: CDR1 KGHSH, CDR2 LQKENI. There are 15 residues in the CDR3. The DNA for the CDR3 is TGTGCCAGCTCAAAGGACAGGGGACGGCAATACGAGCAGTACTTC. The encoded protein is CASSKDRGRQYEQYF.

This rearrangement joins TRBV20-1 to TRBJ1-1; D remains ambiguous. V lost 6 bases and J 3 bases, leaving 8 bases between the germline ends. The germline V gene has CDR1 DFQATT and CDR2 SNEGSKA (reference sequence). The CDR3 length is 11 residues. The CDR3 is CSAGRDTEAFF. The CDR3 nucleotides read TGCAGTGCAGGAAGAGACACTGAAGCTTTCTTT.

This rearrangement joins TRBV6-1 to TRBJ1-6; TRBD1 matches at 7 bases. With V trimmed by 6 bases and J by 9 bases, 8 bases remained unmatched. The CDR3 runs 14 residues. Germline loops: CDR1 MNHNS, CDR2 SASEGT. The CDR3 DNA is TGTGCCAGCAGCAGACAGGGTCTTACTTCACCCCTCCACTTT. This codes for CASSRQGLTSPLHF.

The V call is TRBV11-2, the J call TRBJ1-1; TRBD1 aligns across 10 bases. Germline lookup yields CDR1 SGHAT and CDR2 FQNNGV. This CDR3 contains 19 residues. Germline trimming cut 5 bases from V and 4 bases from J; bases unmatched to any gene: 19. As DNA, the CDR3 is TGTGCCAGCAGCCCCAATTGGGACAGGGGACGAGGGATAGGCACTGAAGCTTTCTTT. Amino acids: CASSPNWDRGRGIGTEAFF.

The J gene is TRBJ2-3, the V gene TRBV5-1, with TRBD1 identical over 8 bases. V was clipped by 5 bases and J by 2 bases; unmatched bases: 10. The CDR3 length is 16 residues. Germline V gene lookup returns CDR1 SGHRS and CDR2 YFSETQ. CDR3 residues: CASRPSRGRDTDTQYF. The CDR3 nucleotides are TGCGCCAGCAGACCCAGCAGGGGGCGAGACACAGATACGCAGTATTTT. The full variable domain, with the rest looked up from reference TRBV5-1 and TRBJ2-3, is KAGVTQTPRYLIKTRGQQVTLSCSPISGHRSVSWYQQTPGQGLQFLFEYFSETQRNKGNFPGRFSGRQFSNSRSEMNVSTLELGDSALYLCASRPSRGRDTDTQYFGPGTRLTVL.

The chain couples TRBV5-1 to TRBJ1-4; D is possibly TRBD1 (5 bases). Germline lookup yields CDR1 SGHRS and CDR2 YFSETQ. Trimming took 0 bases from V and 7 from J, leaving 16 bases between them. CDR3 length equals 16 residues. The CDR3 region is CASSLVGTVYGEKLFF. The CDR3 nucleotides are TGCGCCAGCAGCTTGGTAGGGACGGTTTATGGTGAAAAACTGTTTTTT.

The V gene is TRBV11-2, the J gene TRBJ1-2, with D possibly being TRBD1 (5 bases). Germline V lookup: CDR1 SGHAT, CDR2 FQNNGV. V shed 1 base and J shed 6 bases, with 6 bases lying between them. The CDR3 has 12 amino acids. The CDR3 sequence is CASSLGRDGYTF. CDR3 nucleotides: TGTGCCAGCAGCTTAGGCAGGGATGGCTACACCTTC.

This clone was picked up a small number of times. CDR3 region: CASSSTANSPLHF. The CDR3 DNA reads as TGTGCCAGCAGCTCGACTGCCAATTCACCCCTCCACTTT. The V and J genes are TRBV7-8 and TRBJ1-6, with D unresolved. Germline CDR1 SGHVS, CDR2 FQNEAQ. V was pared by 4 bases and J by 7 bases, with 8 bases between. This CDR3 has 13 amino acids.

This chain uses TRBV6-1 with TRBJ1-3; unclear D gene. Looked up from germline, CDR1 is MNHNS and CDR2 is SASEGT. The CDR3 is 15 amino acids. V shed 0 bases and J shed 4 bases, with 10 bases lying between them. CDR3 protein: CASSEAGLRGNTIYF. CDR3 DNA: TGTGCCAGCAGTGAAGCAGGACTAAGGGGAAACACCATATATTTT.

The V call is TRBV29-1, the J call TRBJ2-1; possibly TRBD1 for D (6 bases). Germline V CDR1 and CDR2: SQVTM, ANQGSEA. With 7 bases removed from V and 0 bases from J, the gap between germline ends came to 13 bases. This CDR3 spans 14 amino acids. This chain's CDR3 is CSARTESSYNEQFF. The CDR3 region has the DNA TGCAGCGCGCGGACAGAAAGCTCCTACAATGAGCAGTTCTTC.

The chain joins TRBV9 to TRBJ1-4; D is unresolved. This CDR3 is 14 amino acids long. Germline CDR1 is SGDLS and CDR2 is YYNGEE. The V gene lost 4 bases and the J gene lost 8 bases, with 15 bases spanning the gap. The DNA for the CDR3 is TGTGCCAGCAGCAGAGACACCCATGGGGAAAAACTGTTTTTT. Translated: CASSRDTHGEKLFF.

The rearrangement uses TRBV6-5 and TRBJ2-1; D remains unclear. The CDR3 spans 13 residues. CDR1 is MNHEY, CDR2 SVGAGI, per germline. Trimming removed 6 bases at V and 5 bases at J, with 11 bases between. In nucleotides, the CDR3 is TGTGCCAGCAGCCACTACCTTCACAATGAGCAGTTCTTC. Protein: CASSHYLHNEQFF.

The genes are TRBV6-5 and TRBJ2-1, with D maybe TRBD2 (6 bases). The germline V and J ends were trimmed by 6 bases and 6 bases, with 18 bases remaining between them. The germline gives CDR1 MNHEY, CDR2 SVGAGI. This CDR3 is 15 amino acids long. The CDR3 loop is CASRVGGVRSNEQFF. The CDR3 nucleotides are TGTGCCAGCAGGGTGGGGGGAGTCAGGAGCAATGAGCAGTTCTTC.

The J gene is TRBJ2-7, the V gene TRBV2, with D maybe TRBD1 (5 bases). The germline V gene has CDR1 SNHLY and CDR2 FYNNEI. The CDR3 extends over 15 amino acids. V was clipped by 5 bases and J by 6 bases, with 20 bases between them. DNA of the CDR3: TGTGCCAGCAGTCTAGAGGACACCCGGTTTGGCGAGCAGTACTTC. Its protein product is CASSLEDTRFGEQYF.

The chain uses TRBV7-9 and TRBJ2-1; 8 bases are a match to TRBD2. The germline CDR1 and CDR2 sequences are SEHNR and FQNEAQ (reference sequence). The CDR3 contains 14 residues. V lost 5 bases, J lost 7 bases, and 7 bases stayed unmatched. The CDR3 loop is CASSPRRGGNEQFF. The CDR3 bases are TGTGCCAGCAGCCCCCGCCGCGGGGGGAATGAGCAGTTCTTC.

The CDR3, as DNA: TGTGCCAGCAGCTTGATTAGCTATGGCTACACCTTC. Translating it yields CASSLISYGYTF. This chain links TRBV5-5 with TRBJ1-2; D uncertain. The germline V gene has CDR1 SGHKS and CDR2 YYEKEE (reference sequence). This CDR3 contains 12 residues. Trimming stripped 1 base from V and 4 bases from J, with 5 bases between.

This chain links TRBV6-6 with TRBJ1-5; D may be TRBD1 (5 bases). Trimming removed 4 bases from V and 7 bases from J, with 14 bases in between. The length of the CDR3 is 14 residues. Germline CDR1 reads MNHNY; CDR2 reads SVGAGI (reference sequence). CDR3 in DNA: TGTGCCAGCAGTTGGGGGGGGGAAGGACAGCCCCAGCATTTT. Translating it yields CASSWGGEGQPQHF.

The chain has TRBV11-3 and TRBJ1-1; no reliable D call. The CDR3 is 13 residues long. Trimming stripped 3 bases from V and 1 base from J, with 6 bases between. The germline V gene encodes CDR1 SGHNT and CDR2 YENEEA. In DNA form, the CDR3 reads TGTGCCAGCAGCTTTAACAGGAACACTGAAGCTTTCTTT. Translating it yields CASSFNRNTEAFF.

CDR3 loop: CSARAWETQYF. The CDR3, as DNA: TGCAGTGCCCGCGCGTGGGAGACCCAGTACTTC. The rearrangement links TRBV20-1 to TRBJ2-5; D is uncertain. Per germline, CDR1 DFQATT and CDR2 SNEGSKA (reference sequence). The CDR3 spans 11 residues. V lost 6 bases and J 5 bases, leaving 10 bases between the germline ends.

This clone has more than one count but fewer than ten. This chain joins TRBV6-6 and TRBJ1-2; D remains ambiguous. Germline lookup yields CDR1 MNHNY and CDR2 SVGAGI (reference sequence). CDR3 length equals 14 residues. Trimming stripped 9 bases from V and 3 bases from J, with 17 bases between. CDR3: CASITETSDYGYTF. CDR3 bases: TGTGCCAGTATCACCGAAACGAGCGACTATGGCTACACCTTC.

The chain combines TRBV6-1 with TRBJ2-7; a possible D gene is TRBD1 (6 bases). The CDR3 contains 12 residues. Trimming left V 7 bases short and J 3 bases short, with 10 bases between. CDR1 and CDR2 from the germline V gene are MNHNS and SASEGT. CDR3 sequence (DNA): TGTGCCAGCATCAGGGGAAACTACGAGCAGTACTTC. Encoded protein: CASIRGNYEQYF.

This rearrangement joins TRBV14 to TRBJ2-3; TRBD2 might be the D (6 bases). Germline V gene sequence: CDR1 SGHDN, CDR2 FVKESK. Trimming removed 4 bases from V and 4 bases from J, with 18 bases in between. This CDR3 has 16 residues. CDR3 coding DNA: TGTGCCAGCAGCCTAACTAGCATTCATCTCTCAGATACGCAGTATTTT. Amino acids: CASSLTSIHLSDTQYF. The entire variable domain, with the rest obtained from reference TRBV14 and TRBJ2-3, is as follows: EAGVTQFPSHSVIEKGQTVTLRCDPISGHDNLYWYRRVMGKEIKFLLHFVKESKQDESGMPNNRFLAERTGGTYSTLKVQPAELEDSGVYFCASSLTSIHLSDTQYFGPGTRLTVL.

This chain uses TRBV7-9 with TRBJ1-6; D ambiguous. The CDR3 is 15 amino acids. V lost 1 base to trimming and J lost 10 bases, with 14 bases between them. Per germline, CDR1 SEHNR and CDR2 FQNEAQ (reference sequence). This CDR3 reads CASSLGQVTDSPLHF. In DNA form, the CDR3 reads TGTGCCAGCAGCTTAGGGCAGGTCACGGACTCACCCCTCCACTTT.

The V call is TRBV6-1, the J call TRBJ1-5; D may be TRBD1 (6 bases). This CDR3 comprises 15 residues. The V end was cut by 5 bases, the J end by 5 bases, with 16 bases between. From germline, CDR1 is MNHNS and CDR2 SASEGT. CDR3 protein: CASSPVGGAYQPQHF. CDR3 coding DNA: TGTGCCAGCAGTCCTGTAGGGGGGGCCTATCAGCCCCAGCATTTT.

The V call is TRBV30, the J call TRBJ2-1, with D perhaps TRBD1 or TRBD2 (6 bases each). The CDR3 runs 15 residues. V lost 0 bases, J lost 7 bases, and 16 bases lay in between. Germline loops: CDR1 GTSNPN, CDR2 SVGIG (reference sequence). CDR3 in amino acids: CAWSVPDRRANEQFF. CDR3 in DNA: TGTGCCTGGAGTGTACCCGACAGGAGGGCTAATGAGCAGTTCTTC.

The chain uses TRBV9 and TRBJ2-3, with D hard to call. This CDR3 is built from 16 residues. V was clipped by 0 bases and J by 0 bases, with 11 bases between them. CDR1 SGDLS and CDR2 YYNGEE come from the germline V gene. The CDR3 reads CASSVAGEASTDTQYF. The CDR3, as DNA: TGTGCCAGCAGCGTAGCTGGGGAAGCTAGCACAGATACGCAGTATTTT.

About this clone: This specimen includes other DNA sequences encoding the same CDR3. V gene TRBV30 combines with J gene TRBJ2-5, with D perhaps matching TRBD1 (5 bases). Germline V gene data show CDR1 as GTSNPN and CDR2 as SVGIG (reference sequence). The CDR3 consists of 12 residues. Trimming stripped 5 bases from V and 3 bases from J, with 10 bases between. CDR3 protein: CAWDRTEETQYF. In DNA, the CDR3 is TGTGCCTGGGACAGAACCGAAGAGACCCAGTACTTC.